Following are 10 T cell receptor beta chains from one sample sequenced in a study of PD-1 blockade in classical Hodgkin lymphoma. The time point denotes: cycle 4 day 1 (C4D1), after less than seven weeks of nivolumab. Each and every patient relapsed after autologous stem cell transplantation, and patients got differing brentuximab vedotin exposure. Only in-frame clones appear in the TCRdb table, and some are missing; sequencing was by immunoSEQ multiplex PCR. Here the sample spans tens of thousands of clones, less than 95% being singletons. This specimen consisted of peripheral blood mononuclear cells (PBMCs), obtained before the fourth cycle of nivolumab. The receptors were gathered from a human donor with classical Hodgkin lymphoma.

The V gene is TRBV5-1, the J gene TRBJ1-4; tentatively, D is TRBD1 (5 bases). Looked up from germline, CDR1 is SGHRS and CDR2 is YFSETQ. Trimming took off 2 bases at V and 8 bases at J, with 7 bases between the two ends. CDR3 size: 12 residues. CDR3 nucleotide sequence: TGCGCCAGCAGCTTAGGGGACGAAAAACTGTTTTTT. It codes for CASSLGDEKLFF.

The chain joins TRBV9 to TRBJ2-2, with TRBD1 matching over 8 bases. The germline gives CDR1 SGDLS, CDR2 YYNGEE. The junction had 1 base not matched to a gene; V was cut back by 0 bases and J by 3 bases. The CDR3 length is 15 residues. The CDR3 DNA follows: TGTGCCAGCAGCGTAGGGACAGGGTACACCGGGGAGCTGTTTTTT. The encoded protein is CASSVGTGYTGELFF.

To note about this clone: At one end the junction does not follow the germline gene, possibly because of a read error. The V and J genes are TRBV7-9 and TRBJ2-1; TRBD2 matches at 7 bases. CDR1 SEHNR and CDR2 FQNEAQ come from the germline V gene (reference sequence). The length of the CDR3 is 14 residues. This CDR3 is CASSLVAGRDEQFF. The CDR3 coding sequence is TGTGCCAGCAGTTTAGTAGCGGGCCGGGATGAGCAGTTCTTC.

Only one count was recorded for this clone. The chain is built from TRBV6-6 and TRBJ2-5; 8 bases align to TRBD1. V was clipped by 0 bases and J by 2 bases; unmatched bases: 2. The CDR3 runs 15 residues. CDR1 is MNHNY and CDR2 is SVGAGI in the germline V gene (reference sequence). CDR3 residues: CASSYSQGAQETQYF. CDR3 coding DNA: TGTGCCAGCAGTTACTCTCAGGGGGCTCAAGAGACCCAGTACTTC.

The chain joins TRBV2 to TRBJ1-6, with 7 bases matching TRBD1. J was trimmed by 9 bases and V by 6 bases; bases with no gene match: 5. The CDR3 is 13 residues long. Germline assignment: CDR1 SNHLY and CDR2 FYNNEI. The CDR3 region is CASREGAGSPLHF. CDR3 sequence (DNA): TGTGCCAGCAGAGAGGGGGCAGGTTCACCCCTCCACTTT. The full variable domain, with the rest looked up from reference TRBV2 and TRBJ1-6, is EPEVTQTPSHQVTQMGQEVILRCVPISNHLYFYWYRQILGQKVEFLVSFYNNEISEKSEIFDDQFSVERPDGSNFTLKIRSTKLEDSAMYFCASREGAGSPLHFGNGTRLTVT.

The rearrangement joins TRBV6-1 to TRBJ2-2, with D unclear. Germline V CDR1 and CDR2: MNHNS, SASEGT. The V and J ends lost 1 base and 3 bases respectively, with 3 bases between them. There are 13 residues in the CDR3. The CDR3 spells CASSEEYTGELFF. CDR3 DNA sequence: TGTGCCAGCAGTGAAGAGTACACCGGGGAGCTGTTTTTT.

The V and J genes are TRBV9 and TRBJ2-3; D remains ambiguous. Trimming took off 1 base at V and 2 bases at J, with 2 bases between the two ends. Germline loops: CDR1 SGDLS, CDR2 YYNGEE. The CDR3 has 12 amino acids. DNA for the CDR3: TGTGCCAGCAGCGTACTCACAGATACGCAGTATTTT. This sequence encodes CASSVLTDTQYF.

In DNA form, the CDR3 reads TGTGCCAGCAGCTTAGGGACTAGCAACACCGGGGAGCTGTTTTTT. Translated: CASSLGTSNTGELFF. The chain recombines TRBV7-6 with TRBJ2-2; TRBD2 matches 8 bases. The trim removed 1 base at V and 2 bases at J, leaving 0 bases unmatched. The length of the CDR3 is 15 residues. Looked up from germline, CDR1 is SGHVS and CDR2 is FNYEAQ.

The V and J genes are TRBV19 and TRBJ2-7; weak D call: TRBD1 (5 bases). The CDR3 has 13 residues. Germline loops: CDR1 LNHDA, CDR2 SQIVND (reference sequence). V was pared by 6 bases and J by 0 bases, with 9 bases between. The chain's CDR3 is CASSARVSYEQYF. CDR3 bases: TGTGCCAGTAGCGCCAGGGTCTCCTACGAGCAGTACTTC.

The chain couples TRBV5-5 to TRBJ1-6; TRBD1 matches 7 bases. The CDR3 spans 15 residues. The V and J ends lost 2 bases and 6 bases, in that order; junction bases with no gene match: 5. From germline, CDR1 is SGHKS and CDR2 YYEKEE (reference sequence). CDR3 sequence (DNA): TGTGCCAGCAGCTTTGACTGGGACAGTAATTCACCCCTCCACTTT. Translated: CASSFDWDSNSPLHF.